Shown below are 4 T cell receptor beta chains from a single sample sequenced in a study of cytomegalovirus exposure and HLA in healthy donors. Some clones are missing from TCRdb's copy, which holds only in-frame ones; the method was immunoSEQ multiplex PCR. The sample lists about 330,000 clones; around 87% were seen once. The specimen was PBMCs. All receptors derive from a woman under 40 in good health and CMV-seropositive.

The chain uses TRBV7-2 and TRBJ1-2; TRBD1 is a possible D gene (5 bases). The CDR3 runs 13 residues. V dropped 8 bases and J dropped 3 bases, with 13 bases sitting between them. In germline, CDR1 is SGHTA, CDR2 FQGNSA. CDR3 nucleotides: TGTGCCAGCCCTAGAGAGGGGTACTATGGCTACACCTTC. Its protein is CASPREGYYGYTF. Using reference TRBV7-2 and TRBJ1-2 for the parts outside the CDR3, the full variable domain is GAGVSQSPSNKVTEKGKDVELRCDPISGHTALYWYRQSLGQGLEFLIYFQGNSAPDKSGLPSDRFSAERTGGSVSTLTIQRTQQEDSAVYLCASPREGYYGYTFGSGTRLTVV.

The chain joins TRBV9 to TRBJ1-1; a weak D match, TRBD1 (5 bases). Per germline, CDR1 SGDLS and CDR2 YYNGEE. The ends were cut back, 0 bases at V and 1 base at J, with 10 bases in the middle. The CDR3 runs to 15 residues. The DNA for the CDR3 is TGTGCCAGCAGCGTAGGTCAGGGAAAGAACACTGAAGCTTTCTTT. It yields the protein CASSVGQGKNTEAFF.

CDR3 loop: CAWSERAIRTSGNTIYF. The CDR3 DNA reads TGTGCCTGGAGCGAACGGGCGATAAGAACGTCTGGAAACACCATATATTTT. The chain links TRBV30 to TRBJ1-3; D unclear. V shed 3 bases and J shed 1 base, with 19 bases lying between them. The germline CDR1 and CDR2 sequences are GTSNPN and SVGIG (reference sequence). This CDR3 comprises 17 residues.

The chain carries TRBV2 and TRBJ2-1; D possibly uses TRBD1 or TRBD2 (5 bases each). Germline V gene lookup returns CDR1 SNHLY and CDR2 FYNNEI. Trimming left V 4 bases short and J 7 bases short, with 8 bases between. The CDR3 runs 12 residues. CDR3 sequence (DNA): TGTGCCAGCAGTGGTGGGGGAAATGAGCAGTTCTTC. Its protein product is CASSGGGNEQFF.